Following are 21 T cell receptor beta chains from one sample sequenced in a study of cytomegalovirus exposure and HLA in healthy donors. Primers included in the PCR were 60 Vbeta and 13 Jbeta primers. Method: immunoSEQ multiplex PCR; TCRdb's copy keeps in-frame clones and lacks some. The sample lists about 150,000 clones; 72% were seen once. The sequencing input was PBMCs. Every receptor here comes from a man aged 35 to 55 in good health and CMV-seronegative.

The gene calls are TRBV19 and TRBJ1-1; D is undetermined. CDR3 length equals 14 residues. Germline CDR1 is LNHDA and CDR2 is SQIVND (reference sequence). V dropped 1 base and J dropped 4 bases, with 10 bases sitting between them. The CDR3 DNA reads TGTGCCAGTAGTATAGGGGTCCGGGGCACTGAAGCTTTCTTT. Translation: CASSIGVRGTEAFF. The full variable domain, with the rest looked up from reference TRBV19 and TRBJ1-1, is DGGITQSPKYLFRKEGQNVTLSCEQNLNHDAMYWYRQDPGQGLRLIYYSQIVNDFQKGDIAEGYSVSREKKESFPLTVTSAQKNPTAFYLCASSIGVRGTEAFFGQGTRLTVV.

This clone was observed a handful of times. The genes are TRBV7-6 and TRBJ2-7, with D maybe TRBD2 (5 bases). The CDR3 extends over 15 amino acids. Trimming left V 3 bases short and J 0 bases short, with 12 bases between. The germline V gene encodes CDR1 SGHVS and CDR2 FNYEAQ. The CDR3 loop reads CASSFSGIYSYEQYF. The DNA of the CDR3 is TGTGCCAGCAGCTTCTCCGGGATTTACTCCTACGAGCAGTACTTC.

In this sample, this clone turned up a few times. This chain links TRBV6-5 with TRBJ2-7; D may be TRBD1 (6 bases). Germline-derived CDR1 and CDR2 are MNHEY and SVGAGI. This CDR3 is 12 amino acids long. Trimming shortened V by 6 bases and J by 8 bases, and 14 bases separated the two germline ends. CDR3 bases: TGTGCCAGCAGCCAAGACAGGACCCAGCAGTACTTC. Amino acid sequence: CASSQDRTQQYF.

This clone was observed a few times. The V gene is TRBV15, the J gene TRBJ1-5; no clear D gene. In germline, CDR1 is LNHNV, CDR2 YYDKDF (reference sequence). The CDR3 covers 16 residues. V was pared by 0 bases and J by 6 bases, with 15 bases between. CDR3 in amino acids: CATSRDGPEPLQPQHF. CDR3 bases: TGTGCCACCAGCAGAGATGGTCCAGAACCCCTTCAGCCCCAGCATTTT.

The rearrangement joins TRBV12-5 to TRBJ2-2, with 8 positions matching TRBD1. CDR1 and CDR2 (germline): LGHNT, FRNRAP. Trimming cost V 1 base and J 0 bases; bases outside gene matches: 16. This CDR3 has 21 residues. For the CDR3, the DNA is TGTGCTAGTGGTTTGGCTACCTACTCAGGGGGCGCCCATACGAACACCGGGGAGCTGTTTTTT. Protein: CASGLATYSGGAHTNTGELFF. Drawing the rest from reference TRBV12-5 and TRBJ2-2, the complete variable domain is DARVTQTPRHKVTEMGQEVTMRCQPILGHNTVFWYRQTMMQGLELLAYFRNRAPLDDSGMPKDRFSAEMPDATLATLKIQPSEPRDSAVYFCASGLATYSGGAHTNTGELFFGEGSRLTVL.

This clone was seen a handful of times. The V gene is TRBV6-6, the J gene TRBJ1-2; D unresolved. This CDR3 has 11 residues. From germline, CDR1 is MNHNY and CDR2 SVGAGI (reference sequence). Trimming stripped 7 bases from V and 4 bases from J, with 7 bases between. CDR3: CASTEGYGYTF. DNA for the CDR3: TGTGCCAGCACTGAGGGCTATGGCTACACCTTC.

The chain links TRBV5-1 to TRBJ2-7, with 7 bases aligning to TRBD1. The V gene's germline CDR1 is SGHRS and CDR2 YFSETQ. Trimming took 7 bases from V and 0 from J; bases not matched to a gene: 1. The CDR3 has 12 amino acids. The DNA for the CDR3 is TGCGCCAGCCGGGACAGCTCCTACGAGCAGTACTTC. Its protein product is CASRDSSYEQYF.

The genes are TRBV28 and TRBJ1-2; 7 nucleotides match TRBD1. Trimming removed 5 bases from V and 3 bases from J; junction bases left unmatched: 3. The CDR3 covers 13 residues. Germline CDR1 is MDHEN and CDR2 is SYDVKM. Here the CDR3 reads CASSVTGDYGYTF. CDR3 nucleotides: TGTGCCAGCAGTGTAACAGGGGACTATGGCTACACCTTC.

The rearrangement links TRBV5-1 to TRBJ2-7; 12 bases line up with TRBD2. The V gene's germline CDR1 is SGHRS and CDR2 YFSETQ. V shed 5 bases, J shed 0 bases, and the junction held 3 bases outside the gene matches. The CDR3 totals 15 residues. The CDR3 is CASRRTSGDSYEQYF. The DNA for the CDR3 is TGCGCCAGCAGGCGGACTAGCGGGGACTCCTACGAGCAGTACTTC.

This sequence joins TRBV2 and TRBJ1-1, with D maybe TRBD1 (5 bases). The CDR3 spans 14 residues. The V and J ends lost 1 base and 10 bases respectively, with 16 bases between them. CDR1 and CDR2 (germline): SNHLY, FYNNEI. The DNA for the CDR3 is TGTGCCAGCAGTGAAGGTGGGAGGGGTTGGGCAGCTTTCTTT. It codes for CASSEGGRGWAAFF.

The rearrangement joins TRBV2 to TRBJ1-6; tentative D call: TRBD1 (5 bases). Germline V gene data show CDR1 as SNHLY and CDR2 as FYNNEI. With 4 bases removed from V and 6 bases from J, the gap between germline ends came to 7 bases. The CDR3 contains 13 residues. The CDR3 nucleotides read TGTGCCAGCAGTGTCGGGGGTAATTCACCCCTCCACTTT. Its protein is CASSVGGNSPLHF.

This sequence joins TRBV7-2 and TRBJ2-7; D possibly corresponds to TRBD2 (7 bases). The germline gives CDR1 SGHTA, CDR2 FQGNSA. Trimming cost V 7 bases and J 3 bases, with 19 bases left between them. This CDR3 spans 15 amino acids. Here the CDR3 reads CASTFNGGAYYEQYF. CDR3 DNA sequence: TGTGCCAGCACCTTTAATGGGGGGGCTTACTACGAGCAGTACTTC. The full variable domain, rest sourced from reference TRBV7-2 and TRBJ2-7, is GAGVSQSPSNKVTEKGKDVELRCDPISGHTALYWYRQSLGQGLEFLIYFQGNSAPDKSGLPSDRFSAERTGGSVSTLTIQRTQQEDSAVYLCASTFNGGAYYEQYFGPGTRLTVT.

The CDR3 protein is CASNRQGPKETQYF. The DNA for the CDR3 is TGTGCCAGCAACCGACAGGGGCCCAAAGAGACCCAGTACTTC. The chain couples TRBV2 to TRBJ2-5; 8 bases fit TRBD1. This CDR3 comprises 14 residues. CDR1 is SNHLY and CDR2 is FYNNEI in the germline V gene. The junction had 7 bases not matched to a gene; V was cut back by 7 bases and J by 3 bases.

The chain employs TRBV6-5 and TRBJ1-2; D gene ambiguous. The CDR3 is 15 residues long. Trimming took 0 bases from V and 0 from J, leaving 8 bases between them. Germline values: CDR1 MNHEY, CDR2 SVGAGI. CDR3: CASSYSPAANYGYTF. The CDR3 region has the DNA TGTGCCAGCAGTTACTCACCTGCGGCTAACTATGGCTACACCTTC.

This clone has a handful of counts. V usage is TRBV2 and J usage is TRBJ2-7; 7 bases align to TRBD2. Germline CDR1 is SNHLY and CDR2 is FYNNEI. Trimming at V came to 4 bases and at J to 3 bases, leaving 3 bases not matched to a gene. The CDR3 is made up of 13 amino acids. The CDR3: CASSVGGGYEQYF. The CDR3 nucleotides read TGTGCCAGCAGTGTGGGCGGGGGCTACGAGCAGTACTTC.

The V and J genes are TRBV30 and TRBJ1-1, with no clear D. The CDR3 spans 12 residues. With 5 bases removed from V and 1 base from J, the gap between germline ends came to 8 bases. In germline, CDR1 is GTSNPN, CDR2 SVGIG (reference sequence). The CDR3 coding sequence is TGTGCCTGGGGGCTCCAGAACACTGAAGCTTTCTTT. It is translated as CAWGLQNTEAFF.

This chain connects TRBV5-4 to TRBJ2-7, with TRBD1 matching over 11 bases. The junction had 7 bases not matched to a gene; V was cut back by 4 bases and J by 1 base. CDR1 and CDR2 from the germline V gene are SGHNT and YYREEE (reference sequence). This CDR3 is built from 16 residues. The chain's CDR3 is CASSKGTGGWSYEQYF. CDR3 coding DNA: TGTGCCAGCAGCAAAGGGACAGGGGGTTGGTCCTACGAGCAGTACTTC.

J is TRBJ2-3 and V is TRBV11-2; TRBD2 is a possible D gene (7 bases). Germline V CDR1 and CDR2: SGHAT, FQNNGV. The CDR3 consists of 15 residues. The V end lost 2 bases, the J end lost 2 bases, and 11 bases lay between the germline ends. CDR3 DNA: TGTGCCAGCAGCTTATGGCGGGGGCACACAGATACGCAGTATTTT. It is translated as CASSLWRGHTDTQYF.

The genes are TRBV2 and TRBJ2-7, with 7 bases aligning to TRBD2. The V and J ends lost 7 bases and 0 bases, in that order; junction bases with no gene match: 15. The CDR3 totals 17 residues. Germline V gives CDR1 SNHLY, CDR2 FYNNEI. The CDR3 DNA follows: TGTGCCAGCAAGGGGTGGGCGGGAGACCAGAGCTCCTACGAGCAGTACTTC. Translation: CASKGWAGDQSSYEQYF.

The V and J genes are TRBV7-8 and TRBJ1-5; D possibly corresponds to TRBD1 (5 bases). The CDR3 is made up of 13 amino acids. V gave up 6 bases and J gave up 4 bases, with 10 bases separating them. Germline lookup yields CDR1 SGHVS and CDR2 FQNEAQ. The CDR3 DNA sequence: TGTGCCAGCAGGAGCGGGGCAAATCAGCCCCAGCATTTT. This codes for CASRSGANQPQHF.

In regard to this clone: The identical CDR3 is also encoded by other nucleotide sequences in the sample. V and J are TRBV18 and TRBJ2-7; 7 bases align to TRBD1. The CDR3 has 14 residues. In germline, CDR1 is KGHSH, CDR2 LQKENI. J was trimmed by 2 bases and V by 6 bases; bases with no gene match: 7. CDR3 sequence: CASSPRQGPYEQYF. In DNA, the CDR3 is TGTGCCAGCTCGCCCAGACAGGGCCCCTACGAGCAGTACTTC. Full variable domain (rest looked up from reference TRBV18 and TRBJ2-7): NAGVMQNPRHLVRRRGQEARLRCSPMKGHSHVYWYRQLPEEGLKFMVYLQKENIIDESGMPKERFSAEFPKEGPSILRIQQVVRGDSAAYFCASSPRQGPYEQYFGPGTRLTVT.